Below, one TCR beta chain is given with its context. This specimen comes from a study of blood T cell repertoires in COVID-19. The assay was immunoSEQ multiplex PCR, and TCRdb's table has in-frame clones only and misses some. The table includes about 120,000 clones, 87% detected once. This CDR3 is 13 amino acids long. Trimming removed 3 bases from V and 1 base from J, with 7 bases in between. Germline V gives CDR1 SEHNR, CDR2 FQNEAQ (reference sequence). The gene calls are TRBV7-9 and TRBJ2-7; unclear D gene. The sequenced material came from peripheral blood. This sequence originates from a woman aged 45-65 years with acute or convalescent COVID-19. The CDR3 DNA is TGTGCCAGCAGCTTGGGCAAATCCTACGAGCAGTACTTC. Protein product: CASSLGKSYEQYF. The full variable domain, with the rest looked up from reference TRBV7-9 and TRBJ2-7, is DTGVSQNPRHKITKRGQNVTFRCDPISEHNRLYWYRQTLGQGPEFLTYFQNEAQLEKSRLLSDRFSAERPKGSFSTLEIQRTEQGDSAMYLCASSLGKSYEQYFGPGTRLTVT.